This T cell receptor beta chain was found in a study of CD4 T cells in relation to SARS-CoV-2 and coronaviruses. The wider study: Negative control cultures got HIV-1 Nef peptides or no peptide. Study observations and caveats: Each donor contributed either pre-pandemic or post-infection samples, not both. The cross-reactivity analysis covered only spike protein, not other viral proteins.

Regarding this clone: Antigen: not known.

V was shortened by 0 bases and J by 4 bases, with 9 bases between the two germline ends. This CDR3 region has 14 residues. The germline V gene has CDR1 SGHAT and CDR2 FQNNGV. The unexposed donors gave CD4+ T cells in about 2010-2018, prior to COVID-19. After roughly 9 days of culture, CD4+ T cells were isolated. Testing used SARS-CoV-2 S/N and four cold-coronavirus spikes on unexposed-donor CD4+ T cells, cells permitting. Some clones are missing from TCRdb's copy, which holds only in-frame ones; the method was immunoSEQ multiplex PCR. Of roughly 19,000 clones listed, around three quarters are singletons.

Sequenced material: CD4+ T cells from PBMCs, cultured in vitro. This clonotype was sampled from a human donor in good health. This chain connects TRBV11-2 to TRBJ1-2; a possible D gene is TRBD1 (5 bases). CDR3 nucleotides: TGTGCCAGCAGCTTAGAGGCAGGGATCTATGGCTACACCTTC. Encoded protein: CASSLEAGIYGYTF.